Listed below are T cell receptor beta chains from one sample, sequenced in a study of OX40 agonist ivuxolimab in advanced cancers. The assay was immunoSEQ multiplex PCR, and TCRdb's table has in-frame clones only and misses some. The table lists under 85,000 clones, more than 75% of them singletons. This specimen consisted of CD4+ or CD8+ T cells sorted from blood, obtained in a trial of the OX40 agonist ivuxolimab. The receptor set was obtained from an adult with an advanced solid tumor such as melanoma, head and neck, liver or kidney cancer. CDR3s leave out the opening cysteine and the closing phenylalanine or tryptophan.

j_call,v_call,cdr3_aa
TRBJ1-5,TRBV19,ASSIGAMGGDYQPQH
TRBJ2-7,TRBV5-4,ASSWGLAGASYEQY
TRBJ2-5,TRBV7-2,ASSSGTSRTQY
TRBJ2-3,TRBV5-6,ASNPVGQTDTQY
TRBJ2-5,TRBV7-2,ASSLDSGGQETQY
TRBJ2-1,TRBV9,ASETGNEQF
TRBJ1-6,TRBV9,ASSAAPGQGANSPLH
TRBJ1-5,TRBV7-2,ATSRDPGQPQH
TRBJ2-7,TRBV28,ASSPPGAGREQY
TRBJ2-1,TRBV19,ASSSPGTGFNEQF
TRBJ1-4,TRBV2,ASSGGREEKLF
TRBJ1-3,TRBV10-3,ATWDSLDTIY